This is a list of T cell receptor beta chains from one sample in a study of PD-1 blockade in classical Hodgkin lymphoma. The repertoire was sequenced with immunoSEQ multiplex PCR; TCRdb's copy has only in-frame clones and lacks some. Of about 21,000 clones detected, 74% appear once; the ten largest clones hold 20% to 25%. Material: peripheral blood mononuclear cells (PBMCs), obtained at baseline. Receptor source: a human donor with classical Hodgkin lymphoma. The conserved cysteine and the conserved F or W are not part of the CDR3 here. The D gene is left open where the match is weak.

D	V	J	CDR3
.	TRBV13	TRBJ2-5	ASSLGHQETQY
.	TRBV6-1	TRBJ1-1	ASTPWMATEAF
.	TRBV6-1	TRBJ2-7	ASSESTAAYEQY
TRBD1	TRBV6-5	TRBJ1-1	ASSYYRQGWTEAF
.	TRBV4-1	TRBJ1-4	ASSQHVGSTNEKLF
.	TRBV27	TRBJ1-2	ASSLNQGNGYT
TRBD2	TRBV6-5	TRBJ2-7	ASTTSGGVYEQY
.	TRBV16	TRBJ1-5	ASSQSRGGSNQPQH
TRBD2	TRBV7-2	TRBJ2-2	ASSLVGTSGRTTGELF
TRBD1	TRBV7-8	TRBJ1-1	ASSLEGQKNTEAF
.	TRBV11-2	TRBJ2-7	ASSLWFNREQY
.	TRBV5-1	TRBJ2-7	ASSLDRHYEQY
.	TRBV27	TRBJ1-5	ASSPRGDIRQSWPQH
.	TRBV28	TRBJ1-2	ASRNRGGDNYGYT
TRBD2	TRBV7-6	TRBJ2-2	ASSLRTLAGVTPGELF
.	TRBV5-6	TRBJ1-2	ASSLPYRDLNYGYT
.	TRBV11-2	TRBJ1-5	ASSKSGVDNQPQH
TRBD1	TRBV11-3	TRBJ1-1	ASSLERVGQGNTEAF
.	TRBV5-6	TRBJ2-3	ASSAIIAVTDTQY
TRBD2	TRBV29-1	TRBJ2-7	SVEGLATDEQY
TRBD1	TRBV28	TRBJ2-1	ASSLGQDRLTPSSYNEQF
TRBD1	TRBV7-8	TRBJ1-4	ASSLLTGERNEKLF
TRBD1	TRBV5-4	TRBJ1-4	ASSPSFGDRKNEKLF
.	TRBV10-3	TRBJ2-3	ATLGGLSTDTQY
.	TRBV5-1	TRBJ2-1	ASSLSGLGYNEQF
.	TRBV19	TRBJ1-1	ASTRTNTEAF